The clone carrying this T cell receptor (beta chain) was seen repeatedly, ten times or more. Flow cytometry had shown expanded CD8+CD57+ cells in the patients chosen for sequencing. Germline assignment: CDR1 DFQATT and CDR2 SNEGSKA (reference sequence). V shed 7 bases, J shed 3 bases, and the junction held 3 bases outside the gene matches. The CDR3 is 13 residues long. This specimen comes from a study of CD8+CD57+ T cells in acquired aplastic anemia. Genomic DNA, serving as template, underwent TCR beta VDJ and CDR3 profiling. MiXCR, run by TCRdb on the reads, gives a single entry per CDR3 protein. The sample carries 150,000 to 200,000 distinct CDR3 sequences, around half recorded once.

Sequencing was carried out using sorted CD4+, CD8+, or CD8+CD57+ T cells (not recorded which) from PBMCs. This clonotype was obtained from a human donor with aplastic anemia. The chain is built from TRBV20-1 and TRBJ1-5; TRBD1 matches 10 bases. DNA for the CDR3: TGCAGTGGAGACAGGGGGCTCAATCAGCCCCAGCATTTT. Its protein product is CSGDRGLNQPQHF.